This T cell receptor (beta chain) derives from a study of lymphopenia after photon versus proton radiotherapy. Study observations and caveats: After the lymphocyte nadir, photon-treated repertoires showed oligoclonal expansion, especially of CD8+ Temra cells.

Remarks on this clone: The antigen is not known.

This CDR3 is 12 amino acids long. CDR1 and CDR2 (germline): MNHEY, SVGAGI. Trimming cost V 8 bases and J 4 bases, with 9 bases left between them. The data were produced by immunoSEQ multiplex PCR, yet TCRdb's version contains in-frame clones alone and is incomplete. The sample shows around 150,000 clones, about 88% of them seen only once. This clonotype was sampled from a man aged 45-60 years with gastric cancer. V usage is TRBV6-5 and J usage is TRBJ1-3, with D unresolved. Sequencing was performed on peripheral blood, taken from a patient treated with photon-based radiotherapy. The CDR3 region is CASGLMGNTIYF. The CDR3 nucleotides read TGTGCCAGCGGCCTTATGGGAAACACCATATATTTT.